A few counts support the clone carrying this T cell receptor (beta chain). The antigen remains unidentified. The data were taken from a study of beta chain features in type 1 diabetes. Regarding the study as a whole: Among patients with Type 1 diabetes, TCRB CDR3s were moderately but significantly shorter in every one of the four CD4+ subsets.

Investigators reverse transcribed all isolated RNA, so they sequenced expressed TCRB transcripts. The protocol was immunoSEQ multiplex PCR, while the TCRdb copy is restricted to in-frame clones and leaves out a portion. In the table there are about 160,000 clones, 6.5% to 8.5% of which are singletons. Germline CDR1 is SGHVS and CDR2 is FNYEAQ. There are 13 residues in the CDR3. V shed 7 bases and J shed 1 base, with 10 bases lying between them. V gene TRBV7-6 combines with J gene TRBJ2-5; tentative D call: TRBD1 (6 bases). The TCR comes from a young man with type 1 diabetes. The sample comprised central memory CD4+ T cells from blood. CDR3 in DNA: TGTGCCAGCAATGGACAGCCCCAAGAGACCCAGTACTTC. It specifies CASNGQPQETQYF. Complete variable domain (other parts from reference TRBV7-6 and TRBJ2-5): GAGVSQSPRYKVTKRGQDVALRCDPISGHVSLYWYRQALGQGPEFLTYFNYEAQQDKSGLPNDRFSAERPEGSISTLTIQRTEQRDSAMYRCASNGQPQETQYFGPGTRLLVL.